These 8 T cell receptor beta chains share one sample of origin, sequenced in a study of T cell responses to AZD1222 COVID-19 vaccine. TCRdb's copy holds only in-frame clones and misses some; the assay was immunoSEQ multiplex PCR. Altogether 150,000 or so clones are present, 70% to 90% being singletons, with the ten largest covering about 3%. Specimen: peripheral blood, collected on day 0 of AZD1222 vaccination. All receptors come from an adult in good health.

This chain joins TRBV27 and TRBJ1-1; 7 positions match TRBD1. The J segment lost 4 bases and the V segment lost 5 bases, leaving 10 bases of the junction unmatched. Germline CDR1 is MNHEY and CDR2 is SMNVEV (reference sequence). This CDR3 has 15 residues. For the CDR3, the DNA is TGTGCCAGCAGTCTTACAGGGGTGGGAAGCACTGAAGCTTTCTTT. This gives the protein CASSLTGVGSTEAFF.

This clone has a single count. The chain links TRBV5-1 to TRBJ2-3, with TRBD2 identical over 13 bases. CDR3 length: 17 amino acids. The germline CDR1 and CDR2 sequences are SGHRS and YFSETQ. With 4 bases clipped from V and 0 bases from J, the junction kept 5 bases outside the gene matches. CDR3 sequence reads: CASSTGLAGVSTDTQYF. For the CDR3, the DNA is TGCGCCAGCAGCACAGGACTAGCGGGGGTTAGCACAGATACGCAGTATTTT.

The chain is built from TRBV19 and TRBJ1-5; no reliable D call. CDR3 size: 15 residues. The ends were cut back, 6 bases at V and 0 bases at J, with 12 bases in the middle. Germline values: CDR1 LNHDA, CDR2 SQIVND (reference sequence). The CDR3 protein is CASRAKAPSNQPQHF. The CDR3 DNA reads as TGTGCCAGTAGAGCTAAGGCGCCTAGCAATCAGCCCCAGCATTTT.

The rearrangement joins TRBV27 to TRBJ1-1, with 12 bases that match TRBD1. The germline V gene encodes CDR1 MNHEY and CDR2 SMNVEV (reference sequence). V gave up 6 bases and J gave up 1 base; unmatched junction bases: 9. The CDR3 has 17 residues. The CDR3 loop reads CASRATGTGGANTEAFF. CDR3 coding DNA: TGTGCCAGCAGGGCGACCGGGACAGGGGGCGCGAACACTGAAGCTTTCTTT.

This chain links TRBV27 with TRBJ2-1; 8 nucleotides align to TRBD1. The trim removed 6 bases at V and 5 bases at J, leaving 9 bases unmatched. Germline CDR1 reads MNHEY; CDR2 reads SMNVEV (reference sequence). CDR3 length: 15 residues. CDR3 nucleotide sequence: TGTGCCAGCAGCCCAGGACAGGGAAGACACAATGAGCAGTTCTTC. It yields the protein CASSPGQGRHNEQFF.

For the CDR3, the DNA is TGTGCCAGCAGTTACATTTCGGGACAGGGATTCGGAAGCAATCAGCCCCAGCATTTT. The encoded protein is CASSYISGQGFGSNQPQHF. The chain uses TRBV6-2 or TRBV6-3 and TRBJ1-5; 9 nucleotides line up with TRBD1. The CDR3 covers 19 residues. V lost 2 bases and J lost 1; bases outside the gene matches: 12. Germline V lookup: CDR1 MNHEY, CDR2 SVGEGT.

Only a few counts were recorded for this clone. The chain couples TRBV29-1 to TRBJ2-7; D tentatively fits TRBD1 or TRBD2 (6 bases each). The CDR3 is made up of 14 amino acids. The V and J ends lost 7 bases and 6 bases respectively, with 22 bases between them. Germline CDR1 reads SQVTM; CDR2 reads ANQGSEA. CDR3 coding DNA: TGCAGCGCCACCGCCGGGGGCCCCATCCTCGAGCAGTACTTC. It encodes CSATAGGPILEQYF.

This chain connects TRBV3-1 (or the pseudogene TRBV3-2) to TRBJ2-7; 7 bases align to TRBD2. The V and J ends lost 4 bases and 7 bases, in that order; junction bases with no gene match: 16. The CDR3 is 16 amino acids. Germline CDR1 LGHDT, CDR2 YNNKEL (reference sequence). The CDR3 loop is CASSRPQGGNRREQYF. The CDR3, as DNA: TGTGCCAGCAGCCGCCCTCAGGGAGGGAACCGTCGGGAGCAGTACTTC.